This T cell receptor (beta chain) emerged from a study of shared clonotypes between healthy human individuals. V was cut by 4 bases and J by 4 bases, with 22 bases left in between. This CDR3 is 18 amino acids long. Germline V gene lookup returns CDR1 SEHNR and CDR2 FQNEAQ (reference sequence). Study outcomes and limitations: The diversity represented, both genetic and in exposure history, was limited by few donors.

About this clone: Its specificity is not known.

Clones were read by immunoSEQ multiplex PCR, and TCRdb kept only the in-frame ones, dropping some. The sample includes 1,400,000 or so clones, 98% of them seen just once. The V and J genes are TRBV7-9 and TRBJ2-2; D gene uncertain. The TCR sequence derives from a man aged 25 to 45 in good health. Sequences were obtained from naive CD4+ T cells sorted from blood. As to subset: CD45RA+ positively selected. DNA for the CDR3: TGTGCCAGCAGCTCTCCGCCGGGCCAGAGGTGGGGCACCGGGGAGCTGTTTTTT. This encodes CASSSPPGQRWGTGELFF. Supplemented by reference TRBV7-9 and TRBJ2-2, the full variable domain reads DTGVSQNPRHKITKRGQNVTFRCDPISEHNRLYWYRQTLGQGPEFLTYFQNEAQLEKSRLLSDRFSAERPKGSFSTLEIQRTEQGDSAMYLCASSSPPGQRWGTGELFFGEGSRLTVL.